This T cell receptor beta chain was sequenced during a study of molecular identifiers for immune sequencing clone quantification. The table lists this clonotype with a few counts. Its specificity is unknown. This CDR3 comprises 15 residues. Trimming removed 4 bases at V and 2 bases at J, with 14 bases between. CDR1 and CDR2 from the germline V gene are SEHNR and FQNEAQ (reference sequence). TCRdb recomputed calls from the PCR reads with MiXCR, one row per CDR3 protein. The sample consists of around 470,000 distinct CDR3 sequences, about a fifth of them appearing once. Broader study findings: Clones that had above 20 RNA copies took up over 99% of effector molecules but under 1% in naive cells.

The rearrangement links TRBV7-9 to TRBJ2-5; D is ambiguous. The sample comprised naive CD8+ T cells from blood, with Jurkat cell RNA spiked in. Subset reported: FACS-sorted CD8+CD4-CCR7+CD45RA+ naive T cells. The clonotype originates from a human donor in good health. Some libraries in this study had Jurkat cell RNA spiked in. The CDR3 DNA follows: TGTGCCAGCAGCTCCTCTAGTGCGGAACAAGAGACCCAGTACTTC. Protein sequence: CASSSSSAEQETQYF. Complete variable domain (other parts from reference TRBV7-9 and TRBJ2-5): DTGVSQNPRHKITKRGQNVTFRCDPISEHNRLYWYRQTLGQGPEFLTYFQNEAQLEKSRLLSDRFSAERPKGSFSTLEIQRTEQGDSAMYLCASSSSSAEQETQYFGPGTRLLVL.